A single sample is the source of the 13 T cell receptor beta chains below, sequenced in a study of blood T cell repertoires in COVID-19. Assay: immunoSEQ multiplex PCR; the TCRdb copy retains only in-frame clones and omits some. The table has roughly 250,000 clones, 75% to 90% seen once; the top ten hold roughly 7%. The sequencing input was peripheral blood. The receptors here all came from a man in his 60s who had recovered from COVID-19.

A single count supports this clone. The CDR3 DNA follows: TGTGCCAGCAGCTTAAACGGCGCACAGGGACGCACAGATACGCAGTATTTT. It specifies CASSLNGAQGRTDTQYF. The chain employs TRBV7-6 and TRBJ2-3, with a weak D call TRBD1 (6 bases). Germline V gives CDR1 SGHVS, CDR2 FNYEAQ. The length of the CDR3 is 17 residues. V lost 2 bases to trimming and J lost 1 base, with 16 bases between them.

V gene TRBV2 combines with J gene TRBJ1-5, with 7 nucleotides matching TRBD1. V gave up 5 bases and J gave up 7 bases; unmatched junction bases: 11. Germline values: CDR1 SNHLY, CDR2 FYNNEI. This CDR3 contains 15 residues. The chain's CDR3 is CASSYPDRVIQPQHF. CDR3 sequence (DNA): TGTGCCAGCAGTTACCCCGACAGGGTCATACAGCCCCAGCATTTT.

The chain joins TRBV5-1 to TRBJ1-1; 7 bases fit TRBD1. Trimming cost V 2 bases and J 4 bases; bases outside gene matches: 2. CDR1 and CDR2 (germline): SGHRS, YFSETQ. This CDR3 region has 13 residues. CDR3 DNA: TGCGCCAGCAGCTTTACAGGGGCCACTGAAGCTTTCTTT. Translating gives CASSFTGATEAFF.

This chain uses TRBV30 with TRBJ1-4; D is unclear. The CDR3 has 13 amino acids. V lost 0 bases and J lost 8, with 10 bases in between. Germline-derived CDR1 and CDR2 are GTSNPN and SVGIG (reference sequence). The CDR3 here is CAWSVLEGEKLFF. The CDR3 nucleotides are TGTGCCTGGAGTGTACTGGAGGGCGAAAAACTGTTTTTT. Together with reference TRBV30 and TRBJ1-4, the CDR3 gives the full variable domain: SQTIHQWPATLVQPVGSPLSLECTVEGTSNPNLYWYRQAAGRGLQLLFYSVGIGQISSEVPQNLSASRPQDRQFILSSKKLLLSDSGFYLCAWSVLEGEKLFFGSGTQLSVL.

The chain couples TRBV6-4 to TRBJ2-1; 7 bases fit TRBD2. CDR3 size: 15 residues. Germline V gene data show CDR1 as MRHNA and CDR2 as SNTAGT. V was pared by 6 bases and J by 0 bases, with 5 bases of the junction left unmatched. Written as DNA, the CDR3 is TGTGCCAGCAGCTTGACTAGCAGCTCCTACAATGAGCAGTTCTTC. This codes for CASSLTSSSYNEQFF.

The chain employs TRBV5-1 and TRBJ1-2; 7 nucleotides align to TRBD1. The CDR3 covers 13 residues. Germline V gives CDR1 SGHRS, CDR2 YFSETQ. The J segment lost 7 bases and the V segment lost 3 bases, leaving 6 bases of the junction unmatched. For the CDR3, the DNA is TGCGCCAGCAGCTCGGACAGGAGACCTGGCTACACCTTC. It specifies CASSSDRRPGYTF. The full variable domain, completed using reference TRBV5-1 and TRBJ1-2, is KAGVTQTPRYLIKTRGQQVTLSCSPISGHRSVSWYQQTPGQGLQFLFEYFSETQRNKGNFPGRFSGRQFSNSRSEMNVSTLELGDSALYLCASSSDRRPGYTFGSGTRLTVV.

V is TRBV27 and J is TRBJ2-1; D is ambiguous. Germline CDR1 and CDR2: MNHEY and SMNVEV (reference sequence). Trimming shortened V by 7 bases and J by 1 base, and 11 bases separated the two germline ends. The CDR3 runs to 14 residues. The CDR3 sequence: CASTLGGSYNEQFF. In DNA form, the CDR3 reads TGTGCCAGCACCCTAGGTGGGTCCTACAATGAGCAGTTCTTC.

Details on this clone: This sample includes further DNA sequences coding for the same CDR3. The chain carries TRBV6-5 and TRBJ2-1; 9 bases match TRBD1. The CDR3 is 13 residues long. Losses at the gene ends were 8 bases for V and 5 bases for J; bases not matched to a gene: 4. CDR1 and CDR2 (germline): MNHEY, SVGAGI. CDR3 sequence (DNA): TGTGCCAGCTCCCGGACAGGGGACAATGAGCAGTTCTTC. It translates to CASSRTGDNEQFF.

This clone was observed a single time. The CDR3: CASSLVGQGTGELFF. For the CDR3, the DNA is TGTGCCAGCAGCTTGGTAGGACAGGGCACCGGGGAGCTGTTTTTT. The chain recombines TRBV5-5 with TRBJ2-2; 8 bases match TRBD1. CDR3 length: 15 residues. Germline CDR1 SGHKS, CDR2 YYEKEE (reference sequence). Trimming took 0 bases from V and 4 from J; bases not matched to a gene: 2.

The rearrangement uses TRBV12-5 and TRBJ2-3; 13 bases map to TRBD2. The trim removed 6 bases at V and 2 bases at J, leaving 5 bases unmatched. The CDR3 contains 16 residues. Germline lookup yields CDR1 LGHNT and CDR2 FRNRAP. CDR3 region: CASGSGTSGDTDTQYF. Here the CDR3 DNA reads TGTGCTAGTGGCTCCGGGACTAGCGGGGACACAGATACGCAGTATTTT.

This clone was counted once. The chain carries TRBV7-6 and TRBJ1-4, with D tentatively TRBD1 (6 bases). Germline lookup yields CDR1 SGHVS and CDR2 FNYEAQ. V was cut by 7 bases and J by 1 base, with 13 bases left in between. The CDR3 is made up of 15 amino acids. The CDR3 region is CASNSGVRTNEKLFF. CDR3 bases: TGTGCCAGCAACTCAGGGGTTAGAACTAATGAAAAACTGTTTTTT.

The chain carries TRBV28 and TRBJ1-5; possible D gene TRBD1, 6 bases. This CDR3 is built from 15 residues. The germline CDR1 and CDR2 sequences are MDHEN and SYDVKM. The V end lost 2 bases, the J end lost 4 bases, and 12 bases lay between the germline ends. The CDR3 loop reads CASSLMAGANQPQHF. CDR3 coding DNA: TGTGCCAGCAGTTTAATGGCAGGGGCTAATCAGCCCCAGCATTTT. Based on the CDR3 plus reference TRBV28 and TRBJ1-5, the full variable domain is DVKVTQSSRYLVKRTGEKVFLECVQDMDHENMFWYRQDPGLGLRLIYFSYDVKMKEKGDIPEGYSVSREKKERFSLILESASTNQTSMYLCASSLMAGANQPQHFGDGTRLSIL.

This chain links TRBV29-1 with TRBJ1-1; maybe TRBD1 (5 bases). The CDR3 consists of 13 residues. Trimming left V 2 bases short and J 1 base short, with 8 bases between. Looked up from germline, CDR1 is SQVTM and CDR2 is ANQGSEA. The CDR3 protein is CSVEWGRNTEAFF. The CDR3 nucleotides read TGCAGCGTTGAATGGGGCAGGAACACTGAAGCTTTCTTT.